The T cell receptor beta chain described here comes from a study of cytomegalovirus exposure and HLA in healthy donors. Notes on the study in general: Rarity held for most TCR sequences, but there were some public TCRs that occurred in many donors. There were a few CMV-associated chains whose specificity for CMV antigens was confirmed in vitro. The classifier reportedly diagnosed cytomegalovirus status with high sensitivity and specificity.

This clone was seen only a few times. Its antigen is as yet unknown. Generated by immunoSEQ multiplex PCR, the TCRdb table keeps only in-frame clones and is missing some. The table shows about 120,000 clones, with approximately 88% occurring only once. Trimming shortened V by 5 bases and J by 9 bases, and 17 bases separated the two germline ends. In germline, CDR1 is SGHVS, CDR2 FQNEAQ. The CDR3 is 15 amino acids. The sequencing sample was made of PBMCs. The rearrangement joins TRBV7-8 to TRBJ1-6, with D possibly matching TRBD1 (6 bases). The sequence was obtained from a man aged 18 to 30 in good health and CMV-seronegative. CDR3 region: CASSPGTLRSSPLHF. The CDR3 nucleotides read TGTGCCAGCAGCCCTGGGACACTTCGCAGTTCACCCCTCCACTTT.